These 26 T cell receptor beta chains were sequenced from one sample in a study of shared clonotypes between healthy human individuals. Naivety among CD8 cells was defined by CD45RO negativity and positive CCR7 selection, thereby excluding terminally differentiated effector memory CD45RA+ cells. Here immunoSEQ multiplex PCR was the method, and the copy in TCRdb shows in-frame clones only, minus some. The sample contains 1.5 million to 2.5 million clones, less than 95% of which appear only once. Input material: naive CD8+ T cells sorted from blood. The receptors were sampled from a young man in good health.

About this clone: The same CDR3 is also encoded by other DNA sequences in this sample. V gene TRBV9 combines with J gene TRBJ2-7, with 7 bases matching TRBD2. J gave up 4 bases and V 0 bases, and 1 base lay outside the gene matches. The germline V gene encodes CDR1 SGDLS and CDR2 YYNGEE. The CDR3 length is 13 residues. The CDR3 DNA reads TGTGCCAGCAGCGTAGACGGGGGGTACGAGCAGTACTTC. It yields the protein CASSVDGGYEQYF.

V is TRBV30 and J is TRBJ2-7, with TRBD2 identical over 9 bases. The CDR3 loop spans 14 amino acids. Germline V gene sequence: CDR1 GTSNPN, CDR2 SVGIG (reference sequence). The ends lost 1 base at V and 5 bases at J; junction bases unmatched: 6. The CDR3 loop reads CAWSGLAGYNEQYF. The CDR3 region has the DNA TGTGCCTGGAGTGGTCTAGCGGGATACAACGAGCAGTACTTC. Using reference TRBV30 and TRBJ2-7 for the parts outside the CDR3, the full variable domain is SQTIHQWPATLVQPVGSPLSLECTVEGTSNPNLYWYRQAAGRGLQLLFYSVGIGQISSEVPQNLSASRPQDRQFILSSKKLLLSDSGFYLCAWSGLAGYNEQYFGPGTRLTVT.

The V and J genes are TRBV6-1 and TRBJ1-4; weak D call: TRBD1 (5 bases). The length of the CDR3 is 15 residues. Trimming cost V 7 bases and J 8 bases, with 20 bases left between them. The germline V gene has CDR1 MNHNS and CDR2 SASEGT. Here the CDR3 reads CASTSGLEGLEKLFF. The CDR3 DNA reads as TGTGCCAGCACGTCTGGGCTGGAGGGACTGGAAAAACTGTTTTTT.

V usage is TRBV28 and J usage is TRBJ2-5, with 7 bases lining up with TRBD1. V lost 4 bases, J lost 10 bases, and 9 bases stayed unmatched. The CDR3 has 13 residues. The germline V gene has CDR1 MDHEN and CDR2 SYDVKM. The CDR3, as DNA: TGTGCCAGCAGTTCACAAGTTCAGGGGGACCAGTACTTC. Its translation is CASSSQVQGDQYF.

This CDR3 is CASSQEGPGQPQHF. In DNA, the CDR3 is TGTGCCAGCAGCCAAGAAGGACCGGGTCAGCCCCAGCATTTT. The chain has TRBV4-2 and TRBJ1-5, with D hard to call. CDR1 and CDR2 from the germline V gene are LGHNA and YNFKEQ. The CDR3 sequence is 14 residues long. V lost 0 bases and J 6 bases, leaving 9 bases between the germline ends.

The rearrangement joins TRBV4-3 to TRBJ1-2, with D unclear. The CDR3 is 15 amino acids. V dropped 0 bases and J dropped 4 bases, with 12 bases sitting between them. The germline gives CDR1 LGHNA, CDR2 YSLEER. The CDR3 DNA is TGCGCCAGCAGCCAAGATACATCAGATAGCTATGGCTACACCTTC. Amino acids: CASSQDTSDSYGYTF.

This chain connects TRBV11-2 to TRBJ1-1, with unresolved D. Germline V lookup: CDR1 SGHAT, CDR2 FQNNGV. This CDR3 is built from 10 residues. Trimming took 8 bases from V and 8 from J, leaving 9 bases between them. CDR3 DNA: TGTGCCAGCCACGCAGGAGAAGCTTTCTTT. This encodes CASHAGEAFF.

The chain uses TRBV27 and TRBJ2-1; tentative D call: TRBD2 (5 bases). With 6 bases removed from V and 2 bases from J, the gap between germline ends came to 11 bases. Germline V gives CDR1 MNHEY, CDR2 SMNVEV (reference sequence). The CDR3 runs 14 residues. The CDR3 sequence: CASSLAKAYNEQFF. The DNA for the CDR3 is TGTGCCAGCAGCTTAGCGAAAGCCTACAATGAGCAGTTCTTC.

The chain has TRBV27 and TRBJ2-7; D is perhaps TRBD2 (6 bases). V dropped 3 bases and J dropped 3 bases, with 15 bases sitting between them. This CDR3 region has 15 residues. Germline lookup yields CDR1 MNHEY and CDR2 SMNVEV (reference sequence). Here the CDR3 DNA reads TGTGCCAGCAGTTTTGGCCCTTCGGGGGTCTACGAGCAGTACTTC. Protein: CASSFGPSGVYEQYF.

CDR3: CASSLRMGATGELFF. The CDR3 nucleotides read TGTGCCAGCAGCTTAAGGATGGGGGCCACCGGGGAGCTGTTTTTT. This sequence joins TRBV7-9 and TRBJ2-2, with TRBD1 as a possible D gene (6 bases). V was clipped by 2 bases and J by 4 bases, with 11 bases between them. There are 15 residues in the CDR3. The germline V gene encodes CDR1 SEHNR and CDR2 FQNEAQ (reference sequence).

The rearrangement links TRBV5-4 to TRBJ1-2; the D is unclear. V was cut by 4 bases and J by 7 bases, with 14 bases left in between. CDR3 length equals 13 residues. Per the germline V gene, CDR1 is SGHNT and CDR2 is YYREEE (reference sequence). CDR3 nucleotide sequence: TGTGCCAGCAGCCCCCCGTGGGAGGGTGGCTACACCTTC. Translated, it gives CASSPPWEGGYTF. The entire variable domain, with the rest obtained from reference TRBV5-4 and TRBJ1-2, is as follows: ETGVTQSPTHLIKTRGQQVTLRCSSQSGHNTVSWYQQALGQGPQFIFQYYREEENGRGNFPPRFSGLQFPNYSSELNVNALELDDSALYLCASSPPWEGGYTFGSGTRLTVV.

This clone was found once. J is TRBJ1-3 and V is TRBV15, with a tentative D call TRBD1 (6 bases). V lost 0 bases and J lost 8, with 20 bases in between. There are 17 residues in the CDR3. The germline V gene encodes CDR1 LNHNV and CDR2 YYDKDF (reference sequence). CDR3 sequence: CATSREYLAGERDTIYF. The CDR3 nucleotides are TGTGCCACCAGCAGAGAGTATTTGGCAGGGGAAAGGGACACCATATATTTT.

The chain couples TRBV27 to TRBJ2-1; 9 positions match TRBD2. Germline assignment: CDR1 MNHEY and CDR2 SMNVEV (reference sequence). V lost 6 bases and J lost 3; bases outside the gene matches: 9. The CDR3 loop spans 16 amino acids. CDR3 residues: CASSPIPSGDYNEQFF. CDR3 nucleotide sequence: TGTGCCAGCAGCCCTATTCCTAGCGGGGACTACAATGAGCAGTTCTTC.

The V call is TRBV9, the J call TRBJ2-3; D is possibly TRBD2 (6 bases). The CDR3 loop spans 14 amino acids. V gave up 5 bases and J gave up 1 base, with 11 bases separating them. The germline gives CDR1 SGDLS, CDR2 YYNGEE. The CDR3 region has the DNA TGTGCCAGCAGGCCCGGGGAGGGCACAGATACGCAGTATTTT. It specifies CASRPGEGTDTQYF.

The chain uses TRBV2 and TRBJ2-7; D is perhaps TRBD1 (6 bases). The V gene's germline CDR1 is SNHLY and CDR2 FYNNEI. The CDR3 is made up of 16 amino acids. V was clipped by 5 bases and J by 5 bases, with 22 bases between them. The DNA for the CDR3 is TGTGCCAGCAGTTCGACAGGCCCGCTGGGGTCGGACGAGCAGTACTTC. This gives the protein CASSSTGPLGSDEQYF.

This chain uses TRBV6-1 with TRBJ1-1; no clear D. The CDR3 covers 14 residues. CDR1 and CDR2 (germline): MNHNS, SASEGT. The germline V and J ends were trimmed by 4 bases and 0 bases, with 9 bases remaining between them. Here the CDR3 reads CASSGWVMNTEAFF. The CDR3, as DNA: TGTGCCAGCAGTGGATGGGTAATGAACACTGAAGCTTTCTTT.

This chain links TRBV28 with TRBJ1-2, with 7 nucleotides matching TRBD1. Germline CDR1 is MDHEN and CDR2 is SYDVKM. The CDR3 is 14 residues long. V shed 5 bases, J shed 4 bases, and the junction held 7 bases outside the gene matches. CDR3 nucleotide sequence: TGTGCCAGCAGTCTCCGGGACAGCGTCTATGGCTACACCTTC. Translation gives CASSLRDSVYGYTF.

In nucleotides, the CDR3 is TGTGCCAGCAGGGCAGGCCCCGGGTCTGGGGCCAACGTCCTGACTTTC. Its protein product is CASRAGPGSGANVLTF. This chain links TRBV11-2 with TRBJ2-6; the D is unclear. Germline V gene lookup returns CDR1 SGHAT and CDR2 FQNNGV. This CDR3 is built from 16 residues. V was shortened by 6 bases and J by 1 base, with 13 bases between the two germline ends. The whole variable domain, filled in from reference TRBV11-2 and TRBJ2-6, reads EAGVAQSPRYKIIEKRQSVAFWCNPISGHATLYWYQQILGQGPKLLIQFQNNGVVDDSQLPKDRFSAERLKGVDSTLKIQPAKLEDSAVYLCASRAGPGSGANVLTFGAGSRLTVL.

The V call is TRBV6-1, the J call TRBJ2-7; weak D call: TRBD1 (5 bases). The CDR3 has 14 amino acids. The ends were cut back, 5 bases at V and 1 base at J, with 12 bases in the middle. Germline V gene data show CDR1 as MNHNS and CDR2 as SASEGT. In nucleotides, the CDR3 is TGTGCCAGCAGTCCCAGGTCAGGGTCCTACGAGCAGTACTTC. It translates to CASSPRSGSYEQYF.

Only one count was recorded for this clone. This chain connects TRBV9 to TRBJ2-1; D remains unclear. Germline CDR1 reads SGDLS; CDR2 reads YYNGEE. CDR3 length: 11 residues. Deletions cut 3 bases from V and 10 bases from J, with 8 bases between. The CDR3 sequence is CASSDSREQFF. CDR3 coding DNA: TGTGCCAGCAGCGATAGTAGGGAGCAGTTCTTC.

A remark on this clone: The sample carries other DNA sequences with the same CDR3. This chain connects TRBV9 to TRBJ2-3, with 8 bases identical to TRBD2. Trimming cost V 3 bases and J 4 bases; bases outside gene matches: 7. CDR3 size: 15 residues. CDR1 is SGDLS, CDR2 YYNGEE, per germline. The CDR3 DNA sequence: TGTGCCAGCAGCGCCAGCGGGAGAGGGGCAGATACGCAGTATTTT. This sequence encodes CASSASGRGADTQYF.

The chain employs TRBV5-6 and TRBJ2-2, with D possibly TRBD1 on 6 matching bases. Trimming shortened V by 1 base and J by 6 bases, and 10 bases separated the two germline ends. This CDR3 has 14 residues. Germline loops: CDR1 SGHDT, CDR2 YYEEEE. The CDR3 nucleotides read TGTGCCAGCAGCTTGTTGACAGGACCCGGGGAGCTGTTTTTT. It specifies CASSLLTGPGELFF.

Of note for this clone: Other DNA sequences within the sample encode an identical CDR3. This sequence joins TRBV6-5 and TRBJ1-1; no definite D call. This CDR3 contains 12 residues. The germline V gene encodes CDR1 MNHEY and CDR2 SVGAGI. With 7 bases removed from V and 1 base from J, the gap between germline ends came to 7 bases. The CDR3 here is CASTGQNTEAFF. The CDR3, as DNA: TGTGCCAGCACTGGGCAGAACACTGAAGCTTTCTTT.

In DNA form, the CDR3 reads TGCGCCAGCAGCCAAGAGAGGACTGAGAATTCACCCCTCCACTTT. This encodes CASSQERTENSPLHF. The V call is TRBV4-3, the J call TRBJ1-6; D is undetermined. V lost 0 bases to trimming and J lost 7 bases, with 10 bases between them. Per germline, CDR1 LGHNA and CDR2 YSLEER. The CDR3 runs to 15 residues.

The chain employs TRBV18 and TRBJ2-7, with TRBD1 identical over 9 bases. The V and J ends lost 6 bases and 5 bases, in that order; junction bases with no gene match: 5. The CDR3 covers 13 residues. CDR1 and CDR2 from the germline V gene are KGHSH and LQKENI. The CDR3 protein is CASSPTGGHEQYF. The CDR3 DNA follows: TGTGCCAGCTCGCCTACAGGGGGCCACGAGCAGTACTTC.

The V gene is TRBV7-9, the J gene TRBJ1-2; no firm D call. Trimming left V 4 bases short and J 3 bases short, with 15 bases between. This CDR3 spans 15 amino acids. Germline V gives CDR1 SEHNR, CDR2 FQNEAQ (reference sequence). CDR3 DNA: TGTGCCAGCAGCTCACCCACGGGTAGGCACTATGGCTACACCTTC. Translating it yields CASSSPTGRHYGYTF. The full variable domain, with the rest looked up from reference TRBV7-9 and TRBJ1-2, is DTGVSQNPRHKITKRGQNVTFRCDPISEHNRLYWYRQTLGQGPEFLTYFQNEAQLEKSRLLSDRFSAERPKGSFSTLEIQRTEQGDSAMYLCASSSPTGRHYGYTFGSGTRLTVV.